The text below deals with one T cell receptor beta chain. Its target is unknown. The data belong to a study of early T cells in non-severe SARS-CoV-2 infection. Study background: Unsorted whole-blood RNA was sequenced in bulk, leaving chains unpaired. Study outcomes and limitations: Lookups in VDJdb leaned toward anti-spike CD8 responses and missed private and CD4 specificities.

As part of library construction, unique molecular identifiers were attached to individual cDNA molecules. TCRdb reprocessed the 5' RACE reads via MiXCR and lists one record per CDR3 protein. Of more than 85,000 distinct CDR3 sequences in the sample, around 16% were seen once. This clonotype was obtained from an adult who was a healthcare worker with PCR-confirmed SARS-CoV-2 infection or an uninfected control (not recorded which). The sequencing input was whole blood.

CDR3: CSVEVQTQYF. The CDR3 DNA follows: TGCAGCGTTGAGGTGCAGACCCAGTACTTC. The J gene is TRBJ2-5, the V gene TRBV29-1; D is unclear. CDR1 is SQVTM and CDR2 is ANQGSEA in the germline V gene. Between the trimmed V and J ends, which lost 3 bases and 6 bases, there was a span of 5 bases. This CDR3 region has 10 residues.